The 26 T cell receptor beta chains below were found in one sample sequenced in a study of graft-versus-host responses after intestinal transplantation. Their recognized antigens are unknown. Some clones are missing from TCRdb's copy, which holds only in-frame ones; the method was immunoSEQ multiplex PCR. The sample lists 140,000 or so clones; 85% to 95% were seen once. The specimen was unstimulated CD4+ T cells sorted from spleen or lymph node cells, collected before intestinal transplant. The receptors derive from a human donor who received an intestinal transplant.

This clone was detected only once. The rearrangement uses TRBV5-1 and TRBJ1-4; 7 bases line up with TRBD1. With V trimmed by 1 base and J by 0 bases, 3 bases remained unmatched. This CDR3 is 16 amino acids long. The germline gives CDR1 SGHRS, CDR2 YFSETQ. The CDR3 here is CASSLIQGATNEKLFF. CDR3 nucleotides: TGCGCCAGCAGCTTGATCCAGGGGGCAACTAATGAAAAACTGTTTTTT.

V is TRBV9 and J is TRBJ2-3, with 8 bases aligning to TRBD2. With 4 bases clipped from V and 3 bases from J, the junction kept 7 bases outside the gene matches. The CDR3 length is 15 residues. From germline, CDR1 is SGDLS and CDR2 YYNGEE. The chain's CDR3 is CASSSRAGVTDTQYF. DNA of the CDR3: TGTGCCAGCAGCTCCCGAGCGGGAGTGACAGATACGCAGTATTTT.

This chain uses TRBV6-1 with TRBJ1-2; 7 nucleotides agree with TRBD1. This CDR3 is built from 15 residues. CDR1 is MNHNS and CDR2 is SASEGT in the germline V gene. J lost 4 bases, V lost 2 bases, and 7 bases had no gene match. The DNA for the CDR3 is TGTGCCAGCAGTGAAACTCAGGGGGGCTCCTATGGCTACACCTTC. It encodes CASSETQGGSYGYTF.

This chain connects TRBV7-8 to TRBJ2-7, with 11 bases aligning to TRBD1. This CDR3 is 18 amino acids long. Trimming took 2 bases from V and 3 from J; bases not matched to a gene: 12. Germline loops: CDR1 SGHVS, CDR2 FQNEAQ. The CDR3 region is CASSLRPPTGTGGYEQYF. The CDR3 bases are TGTGCCAGCAGCTTAAGACCGCCGACCGGGACAGGGGGCTACGAGCAGTACTTC.

CDR3 loop: CASSSLAGGGNEQFF. The CDR3 DNA follows: TGTGCCAGCAGCTCACTAGCGGGAGGGGGTAATGAGCAGTTCTTC. This chain connects TRBV7-3 to TRBJ2-1, with TRBD2 matching 13 bases. The J segment lost 7 bases and the V segment lost 4 bases, leaving 4 bases of the junction unmatched. Looked up from germline, CDR1 is SGHTA and CDR2 is FQGTGA. This CDR3 is 15 amino acids long.

The CDR3 protein is CASSFTGRNQPQHF. For the CDR3, the DNA is TGTGCCAGCAGTTTCACTGGGCGCAATCAGCCCCAGCATTTT. The rearrangement joins TRBV28 to TRBJ1-5; D is ambiguous. Deletions cut 3 bases from V and 2 bases from J, with 8 bases between. This CDR3 region has 14 residues. Germline V gene sequence: CDR1 MDHEN, CDR2 SYDVKM. Combining the CDR3 with reference TRBV28 and TRBJ1-5 gives the whole variable domain DVKVTQSSRYLVKRTGEKVFLECVQDMDHENMFWYRQDPGLGLRLIYFSYDVKMKEKGDIPEGYSVSREKKERFSLILESASTNQTSMYLCASSFTGRNQPQHFGDGTRLSIL.

The J gene is TRBJ1-1, the V gene TRBV6-5, with TRBD1 as a possible D gene (6 bases). The CDR3 consists of 13 residues. V was trimmed by 6 bases and J by 5 bases, leaving 13 bases between them. The germline V gene encodes CDR1 MNHEY and CDR2 SVGAGI. CDR3 coding DNA: TGTGCCAGCAGAATAGGGGGGGAGACTGAAGCTTTCTTT. The encoded protein is CASRIGGETEAFF.

The genes are TRBV7-6 and TRBJ1-2, with D possibly being TRBD1 (5 bases). V lost 6 bases to trimming and J lost 7 bases, with 15 bases between them. The CDR3 sequence is 13 residues long. The germline CDR1 and CDR2 sequences are SGHVS and FNYEAQ. The CDR3 protein is CASSPGTQGGYTF. CDR3 bases: TGTGCCAGCAGTCCCGGGACCCAGGGTGGCTACACCTTC.

V gene TRBV15 combines with J gene TRBJ2-2, with a possible D match to TRBD2 (6 bases). The CDR3 contains 15 residues. V was clipped by 3 bases and J by 4 bases, with 12 bases between them. CDR1 and CDR2 (germline): LNHNV, YYDKDF (reference sequence). The CDR3 sequence: CATSREGSGTGELFF. The CDR3 bases are TGTGCCACCAGCAGGGAGGGTTCGGGCACCGGGGAGCTGTTTTTT.

This chain's CDR3 is CASSQVMTGATGELFF. The CDR3 bases are TGCGCCAGCAGCCAAGTTATGACAGGGGCCACCGGGGAGCTGTTTTTT. V usage is TRBV4-1 and J usage is TRBJ2-2; TRBD1 agrees at 8 bases. Germline values: CDR1 MGHRA, CDR2 YSYEKL. The CDR3 runs to 16 residues. The junction had 5 bases not matched to a gene; V was cut back by 1 base and J by 4 bases.

The chain has TRBV19 and TRBJ2-6; TRBD1 is a possible D gene (5 bases). The V gene's germline CDR1 is LNHDA and CDR2 SQIVND (reference sequence). The V end was cut by 1 base, the J end by 0 bases, with 7 bases between. The CDR3 sequence is 16 residues long. In DNA, the CDR3 is TGTGCCAGTAGTATAGTCCAGGGCTCTGGGGCCAACGTCCTGACTTTC. Its protein product is CASSIVQGSGANVLTF.

The chain has TRBV15 and TRBJ2-1; D unresolved. V lost 0 bases and J lost 7, with 7 bases in between. From germline, CDR1 is LNHNV and CDR2 YYDKDF (reference sequence). This CDR3 comprises 13 residues. In DNA, the CDR3 is TGTGCCACCAGCAGAGATCGGCGGAATGAGCAGTTCTTC. This sequence encodes CATSRDRRNEQFF.

This clone appeared once. The chain joins TRBV28 to TRBJ1-2; D is unresolved. The CDR3 is made up of 13 amino acids. Per the germline V gene, CDR1 is MDHEN and CDR2 is SYDVKM. V was shortened by 10 bases and J by 0 bases, with 12 bases between the two germline ends. Here the CDR3 DNA reads TGTGCCACCGCCGCCTTACCTAACTATGGCTACACCTTC. This sequence encodes CATAALPNYGYTF.

The chain is built from TRBV5-4 and TRBJ2-5; D is undetermined. Germline-derived CDR1 and CDR2 are SGHNT and YYREEE (reference sequence). V was shortened by 0 bases and J by 0 bases, with 12 bases between the two germline ends. The CDR3 runs to 16 residues. The CDR3 sequence is CASSLASGAYQETQYF. For the CDR3, the DNA is TGTGCCAGCAGCTTGGCTTCGGGTGCGTACCAAGAGACCCAGTACTTC.

The V call is TRBV7-2, the J call TRBJ2-7; 14 bases agree with TRBD2. Germline trimming cut 6 bases from V and 2 bases from J; bases unmatched to any gene: 3. The CDR3 runs to 15 residues. The germline V gene has CDR1 SGHTA and CDR2 FQGNSA. In nucleotides, the CDR3 is TGTGCCAGCAGGGGGACTAGCGGGAGCACCTACGAGCAGTACTTC. Its translation is CASRGTSGSTYEQYF.

About this clone itself: Relative to the germline gene, one junction end is altered; a read error may explain this. The chain has TRBV6-4 and TRBJ2-5, with no clear D. This CDR3 is 13 amino acids long. Germline-derived CDR1 and CDR2 are MRHNA and SNTAGT. Here the CDR3 reads CASSDFPTGRAHF. In DNA, the CDR3 is TGTGCCAGCAGTGACTTCCCGACTGGGCGAGCCCACTTC.

With respect to this clone: One end of the junction is discordant with germline, which a read error may explain. The chain recombines TRBV5-1 with TRBJ2-1; 9 positions match TRBD2. The V gene's germline CDR1 is SGHRS and CDR2 YFSETQ. The CDR3 is 16 amino acids. The CDR3 nucleotides read TGCGCCAGCAGCTGGATCTTTGAGCGGGAGGCTAATGTGCAGTTCTTC. Its protein is CASSWIFEREANVQFF.

V usage is TRBV4-1 and J usage is TRBJ1-3, with D maybe TRBD1 (5 bases). CDR3 length equals 16 residues. CDR1 is MGHRA and CDR2 is YSYEKL in the germline V gene. Trimming pared 1 base from V and 2 bases from J, leaving 12 bases between. The CDR3 spells CASSQAWGFAGNTIYF. The CDR3 DNA sequence: TGCGCCAGCAGCCAAGCGTGGGGGTTCGCTGGAAACACCATATATTTT.

This chain links TRBV19 with TRBJ1-1; D may be TRBD1 (6 bases). The CDR3 has 14 residues. Per germline, CDR1 LNHDA and CDR2 SQIVND (reference sequence). Deletions cut 7 bases from V and 1 base from J, with 13 bases between. This chain's CDR3 is CASTPWGQNTEAFF. In nucleotides, the CDR3 is TGTGCCAGTACCCCTTGGGGGCAGAACACTGAAGCTTTCTTT.

The J gene is TRBJ2-1, the V gene TRBV2; D gene unclear. Between the trimmed V and J ends, which lost 4 bases and 1 base, there was a span of 11 bases. The CDR3 covers 15 residues. Germline CDR1 is SNHLY and CDR2 is FYNNEI. The DNA of the CDR3 is TGTGCCAGCAGTGTTGGTACACAATCCTACAATGAGCAGTTCTTC. It specifies CASSVGTQSYNEQFF.

The chain is built from TRBV6-1 and TRBJ1-6; the D is unclear. V was trimmed by 4 bases and J by 6 bases, leaving 13 bases between them. Looked up from germline, CDR1 is MNHNS and CDR2 is SASEGT. CDR3 length equals 15 residues. CDR3: CASSVSPGPNSPLHF. In DNA, the CDR3 is TGTGCCAGCAGTGTCTCCCCGGGCCCTAATTCACCCCTCCACTTT.

This chain's CDR3 is CASSPPEATNEKLFF. The CDR3, as DNA: TGTGCCAGCAGCCCGCCAGAAGCAACTAATGAAAAACTGTTTTTT. The chain uses TRBV7-2 and TRBJ1-4; D gene ambiguous. Trimming stripped 5 bases from V and 0 bases from J, with 10 bases between. The length of the CDR3 is 15 residues. CDR1 is SGHTA, CDR2 FQGNSA, per germline.

This clone is a singleton in its sample. V gene TRBV19 combines with J gene TRBJ2-6; D is ambiguous. The CDR3 length is 12 residues. The germline gives CDR1 LNHDA, CDR2 SQIVND (reference sequence). The V end was cut by 11 bases, the J end by 2 bases, with 7 bases between. CDR3 region: CAGGTGANVLTF. CDR3 DNA: TGTGCCGGTGGGACTGGGGCCAACGTCCTGACTTTC.

The J gene is TRBJ2-2, the V gene TRBV25-1; TRBD1 is a possible D gene (5 bases). CDR1 and CDR2 (germline): MGHDK, SYGVNS. V was trimmed by 2 bases and J by 4 bases, leaving 5 bases between them. This CDR3 comprises 13 residues. The CDR3 DNA reads TGTGCCAGCAGTGAACAGGGCACCGGGGAGCTGTTTTTT. Its protein product is CASSEQGTGELFF.

This rearrangement joins TRBV10-3 to TRBJ2-4, with D perhaps TRBD1 or TRBD2 (5 bases each). Germline V gene sequence: CDR1 ENHRY, CDR2 SYGVKD. V was shortened by 11 bases and J by 7 bases, with 24 bases between the two germline ends. This CDR3 region has 15 residues. The CDR3 DNA reads TGTGCCTCCAGGGCAGGGATGGGGGTCGGTAACATTCAGTACTTC. Translating it yields CASRAGMGVGNIQYF.

This clone appeared a single time. V is TRBV10-3 and J is TRBJ2-5; a weak D match, TRBD2 (6 bases). There are 20 residues in the CDR3. Germline CDR1 is ENHRY and CDR2 is SYGVKD. Trimming removed 0 bases at V and 0 bases at J, with 23 bases between. The CDR3 nucleotides are TGTGCCATCAGTGAGTCGGGGACTGCGGCAGAGGCTTACCACCAAGAGACCCAGTACTTC. The encoded protein is CAISESGTAAEAYHQETQYF.